These 8 T cell receptor beta chains share one sample of origin, sequenced in a study of post-analysis software for immune sequencing data. Findings and caveats of the study: The study found TRBV5-6, TRBV5-1 and TRBV20-1 among 5 or 6 TRBV segments more frequent in patients than controls.

Antigen specificity for these receptors is unknown. Unique molecular identifiers featured in each of the TCR beta cDNA libraries. In TCRdb, the PCR reads were re-called with MiXCR into one record per CDR3 protein. This sample has roughly 180,000 distinct CDR3 sequences; approximately 30% occur once, and the top ten carry roughly 1.6%. What was sequenced was blood. The receptors come from a girl aged 5-17 years with multiple sclerosis.

The chain joins TRBV6-5 to TRBJ2-5; no clear D. CDR1 is MNHEY and CDR2 is SVGAGI in the germline V gene. The length of the CDR3 is 11 residues. The ends were cut back, 7 bases at V and 5 bases at J, with 8 bases in the middle. CDR3 nucleotide sequence: TGTGCCAGCATTAGTAGGGAGACCCAGTACTTC. Translated, it gives CASISRETQYF.

There are a few counts of this clonotype. This may stem from a read error, because a much larger clone lies one nucleotide away. This rearrangement joins TRBV6-1 to TRBJ2-7; D remains unclear. V shed 2 bases and J shed 7 bases, with 12 bases lying between them. The germline CDR1 and CDR2 sequences are MNHNS and SASEGT. This CDR3 has 13 amino acids. This CDR3 is CASSESEKGEQYF. CDR3 in DNA: TGTGCCAGCAGTGAATCCGAGAAAGGGGAGCAGTACTTC.

This clonotype was observed many times. The gene calls are TRBV7-2 and TRBJ2-7; tentative D call: TRBD2 (6 bases). Germline assignment: CDR1 SGHTA and CDR2 FQGNSA. The V end lost 5 bases, the J end lost 4 bases, and 9 bases lay between the germline ends. This CDR3 spans 12 amino acids. The CDR3 reads CASSRAGYEQYF. For the CDR3, the DNA is TGTGCCAGCAGCCGGGCGGGGTACGAGCAGTACTTC.

This clonotype was observed many times. The chain couples TRBV7-2 to TRBJ2-1; 9 nucleotides agree with TRBD2. V dropped 4 bases and J dropped 6; count of bases not matched to a gene: 7. The CDR3 is 15 amino acids. CDR1 is SGHTA and CDR2 is FQGNSA in the germline V gene. The CDR3: CASSSVAGAFNEQFF. CDR3 nucleotide sequence: TGTGCCAGCAGCTCGGTAGCGGGAGCTTTCAATGAGCAGTTCTTC.

This clonotype was counted between two and nine times. V is TRBV29-1 and J is TRBJ1-1; D not resolved. Trimming removed 4 bases from V and 6 bases from J, with 3 bases in between. From germline, CDR1 is SQVTM and CDR2 ANQGSEA. The CDR3 has 9 residues. The CDR3 loop reads CSVGPEAFF. The CDR3 DNA sequence: TGCAGCGTTGGCCCTGAAGCTTTCTTT.

This chain connects TRBV11-2 to TRBJ2-5; D possibly uses TRBD1 or TRBD2 (7 bases each). TRBJ2-7 matches the DNA end more closely, so the J call is doubtful. Germline V lookup: CDR1 SGHAT, CDR2 FQNNGV. There are 16 residues in the CDR3. CDR3 nucleotides: TGTGCCAGCAGCTTAGCAGGGGGGGCCGTTGGCTACGAGCAGTACTTC. It encodes CASSLAGGAVGYEQYF.

This clonotype was observed many times. The chain carries TRBV24-1 and TRBJ1-2; no firm D call. This CDR3 is 15 amino acids long. Per germline, CDR1 KGHDR and CDR2 SFDVKD. V was pared by 0 bases and J by 3 bases, with 10 bases between. CDR3 sequence reads: CATSDLRGSHYGYTF. In nucleotides, the CDR3 is TGTGCCACCAGTGATTTGCGAGGGTCCCACTATGGCTACACCTTC.

Comment on this clonotype: A much larger clone sits a single nucleotide away, making a read error possible. The chain couples TRBV12-3 or TRBV12-4 to TRBJ2-7; 10 bases line up with TRBD2. This CDR3 has 18 residues. The CDR3 DNA reads as TGTGCCGGCAGTTTGATTCTAGCGGGAGCCCTGAGCTCCTACGAGCAGTACTTC. Protein: CAGSLILAGALSSYEQYF.